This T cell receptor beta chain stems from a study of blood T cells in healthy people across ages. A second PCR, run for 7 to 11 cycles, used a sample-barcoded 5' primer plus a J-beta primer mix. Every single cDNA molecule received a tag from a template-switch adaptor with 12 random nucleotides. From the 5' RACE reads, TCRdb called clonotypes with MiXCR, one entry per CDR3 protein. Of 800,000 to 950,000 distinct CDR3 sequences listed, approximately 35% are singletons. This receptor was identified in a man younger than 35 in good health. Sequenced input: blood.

Here the CDR3 reads CASSVGGVDEQFF. The CDR3 bases are TGTGCCAGCAGTGTAGGAGGGGTGGATGAGCAGTTCTTC. The chain couples TRBV2 to TRBJ2-1; possible D gene TRBD2, 6 bases. Trimming pared 4 bases from V and 8 bases from J, leaving 12 bases between. Germline V gene sequence: CDR1 SNHLY, CDR2 FYNNEI. The CDR3 length is 13 residues.